This T cell receptor (beta chain) was observed in a study of OX40 agonist ivuxolimab in advanced cancers. Regarding the study in general: The costimulatory receptor OX40 (CD134) was targeted by ivuxolimab, a fully human IgG2 agonistic monoclonal antibody. Intravenous ivuxolimab was administered to patients every 2 weeks at six dose levels: 0.01, 0.1, 0.3, 1.5, 3 and 10 mg/kg. Among the approximately 50 dose-escalation patients, about 19 had hepatocellular carcinoma, approximately 15 melanoma, 9 renal cell carcinoma and 9 head and neck cancer. Partial responses occurred in three dose-escalation patients, of whom one had hepatocellular carcinoma and two had cutaneous melanoma. The point of sequencing TCRbeta in the periphery was to test whether ivuxolimab changed TCR sequence diversity and drove clonal T-cell expansion. Patients were allowed to have had prior anti-PD-1, anti-PD-L1 or anti-CTLA-4 therapy, and approximately 40% of the dose-escalation patients had been treated with checkpoint inhibitors. A male proportion of roughly 80% and a mean age of roughly 58 years, ranging from about 20 to 85, were recorded for the dose-escalation cohort. The paper describes the monotherapy dose-escalation part (N of about 47 patients) of the phase I trial of ivuxolimab. Results the study describes overall, beyond this receptor: Antigen specificity was not determined for the clonally expanded peripheral T cells. At doses from 0.1 to 3.0 mg/kg, clonal expansion was seen in both CD4+ and CD8+ blood T cells between baseline and week 6. After ivuxolimab, more expanded clones were found on average in CD8+ T cells than in CD4+ T cells. In the 0.1-3.0 mg/kg groups, partial responders had among the lowest normalized peripheral clonal expansion, particularly in CD8+ T cells. Low levels of normalized T-cell clonal expansion were also shown by some nonresponding patients.

For sequencing of the TCRbeta CDR3 region, genomic DNA was extracted from the sorted cells. TCRbeta CDR3 regions were sequenced using the immunoSEQ Assay. TCRdb limited this immuneACCESS table to in-frame rearrangements with V and J called. A share of clones is missing; checked studies link under half to unresolved V genes, and the rest is unexplained. In all, the sample holds 80,000 to 100,000 clones, and around 88% of those were seen once. The ten largest clonotypes hold 0.45% to 0.55% of the sample. Concerning this clone itself: Its antigen is not yet known. Base qualities are not recorded, but no much larger clone differs from it by a single base.

Patients with autoimmune disease history or receiving systemic immunosuppression were excluded from the trial. Peripheral blood for TCR sequencing was drawn from every dose cohort at baseline, at cycle 4 day 1 and at cycle 7 day 1. The samples were taken from a phase I, first-in-human, multicenter, open-label dose-escalation trial of ivuxolimab. The trial enrolled adults with locally advanced or metastatic head and neck squamous cell, hepatocellular, melanoma or renal cell carcinoma. Before TCR sequencing, CD4+ T cells and CD8+ T cells were sorted from peripheral blood as separate populations. From its cysteine to its phenylalanine, the CDR3 spans 14 amino acids. Only the CDR3 part of the read is kept: 42 bases, read in frame from the first base. V is reduced by 6 bases and J by 7 bases, leaving a spacing of 15 bases between them. CDR1 and CDR2, per the germline V gene (reference sequence), are LNHDA and SQIVND.

The sample was CD4+ or CD8+ T cells sorted from blood, taken in a trial of the OX40 agonist ivuxolimab. This clonotype was obtained from an adult with an advanced solid tumor such as melanoma, head and neck, liver or kidney cancer. The sequence links TRBV19 to TRBJ1-4; the D gene cannot be resolved reliably. The encoded CDR3 is CASSATNVGEKLFF. In nucleotide form, the sequence is TGTGCCAGTAGCGCTACAAACGTTGGTGAAAAACTGTTTTTT.